This TCR beta chain comes out of a study of control samples from healthy donors and cancer patients. The CDR3 runs 15 residues. Deletions cut 0 bases from V and 2 bases from J, with 9 bases between. Germline CDR1 and CDR2: SGHRS and YFSETQ. Sequencing was performed with immunoSEQ multiplex PCR; in TCRdb, only in-frame clones are kept and a portion is missing. This table has about 59,000 clones, 87% appearing once. The receptor comes from a woman aged 55-70 years with lung cancer. The V call is TRBV5-1, the J call TRBJ2-1, with D maybe TRBD2 (5 bases). Sequencing input: PBMCs. The CDR3 DNA sequence: TGCGCCAGCAGCTTGGTGCGGGTGGCCTACAATGAGCAGTTCTTC. Translation: CASSLVRVAYNEQFF.